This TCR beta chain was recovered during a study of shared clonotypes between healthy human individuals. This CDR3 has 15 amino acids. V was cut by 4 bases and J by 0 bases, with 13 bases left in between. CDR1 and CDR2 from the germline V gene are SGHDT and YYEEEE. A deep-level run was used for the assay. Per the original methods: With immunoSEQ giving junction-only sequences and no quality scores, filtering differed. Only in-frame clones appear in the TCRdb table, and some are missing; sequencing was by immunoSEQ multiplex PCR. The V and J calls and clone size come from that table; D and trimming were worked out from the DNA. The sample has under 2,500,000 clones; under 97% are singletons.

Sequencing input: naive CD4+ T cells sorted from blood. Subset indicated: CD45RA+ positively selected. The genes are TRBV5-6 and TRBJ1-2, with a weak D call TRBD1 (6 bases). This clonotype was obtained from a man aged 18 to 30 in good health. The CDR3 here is CASSGSGQPNYGYTF. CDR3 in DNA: TGTGCCAGCAGCGGATCTGGACAGCCTAACTATGGCTACACCTTC.